The rows below give T cell receptor beta chains drawn from one sample of a study of cytomegalovirus exposure and HLA in healthy donors. Clones were read by immunoSEQ multiplex PCR, and TCRdb kept only the in-frame ones, dropping some. The repertoire has some 150,000 clones, around 85% of them found once; the top ten carry under 3%. The sample was PBMCs. The source is a woman between 25 and 40 years old in good health and CMV-seronegative. Both conserved end residues are part of each CDR3. D genes are given only for firm matches. Expanded clones get a size class; other rows say once, few or many, or leave the size out.

TGTGCCAGCAGCGACCTGACTAGCGGGAAGATCGACGAGCAGTACTTC | CASSDLTSGKIDEQYF | 16 | . | TRBD2 | TRBJ2-7 | TRBV7-9
TGTGCCAGCAGTTTTTTATCAGGGAATGAGCAGTTCTTC | CASSFLSGNEQFF | 13 | few | . | TRBJ2-1 | TRBV28
TGCAGCTGGAGTAGCACAGATACGCAGTATTTT | CSWSSTDTQYF | 11 | . | . | TRBJ2-3 | TRBV29-1
TGTGCCAGCAGTTTAAGCGGGAGCCACGAGCAGTACTTC | CASSLSGSHEQYF | 13 | . | TRBD2 | TRBJ2-7 | TRBV27
TGCGCCAGCAGTTTGGGGACAGTTCTCTCAGATACGCAGTATTTT | CASSLGTVLSDTQYF | 15 | . | TRBD1 | TRBJ2-3 | TRBV5-1
TGTGCCAGCAGTGAAATTTGGACAGTTGGCTACACCTTC | CASSEIWTVGYTF | 13 | few | . | TRBJ1-2 | TRBV2
TGTGCCAGTAGTGAATATACCGGGACAGGGGCTCGTGAAGCTTTCTTT | CASSEYTGTGAREAFF | 16 | once | TRBD1 | TRBJ1-1 | TRBV19
TGTGCCAGCAGTTTAACTGTCCTAGCGGGGGATACGCAGTATTTT | CASSLTVLAGDTQYF | 15 | . | TRBD2 | TRBJ2-3 | TRBV7-3
TGTGCCTGGAGTGTGTTACAGGGTATCACTGAAGCTTTCTTT | CAWSVLQGITEAFF | 14 | few | . | TRBJ1-1 | TRBV30
TGTGCCAGCAGCGTCCGGGGTCTTGAGCAGTACTTC | CASSVRGLEQYF | 12 | . | . | TRBJ2-5 | TRBV13
TGTGCCAGCAGCTTAGCGGTAGCGGGGGGGGAGACCCAGTACTTC | CASSLAVAGGETQYF | 15 | . | TRBD2 | TRBJ2-5 | TRBV7-9
TGTGCCAGCATAGGGACTAGCGGGAGTAATGAGCAGTTCTTC | CASIGTSGSNEQFF | 14 | few | TRBD2 | TRBJ2-1 | TRBV28
TGTGCCAGCTCACCTAGCGGGAGGAGGACCGGGGAGCTGTTTTTT | CASSPSGRRTGELFF | 15 | . | TRBD2 | TRBJ2-2 | TRBV18
TGTGCCAGCAGCTTGGGGGGACAATTGAACACTGAAGCTTTCTTT | CASSLGGQLNTEAFF | 15 | few | . | TRBJ1-1 | TRBV5-6
TGTGCCAGCAGCCAGGGGCTAGCTTTGGGGGAGCAGTACTTC | CASSQGLALGEQYF | 14 | . | . | TRBJ2-5 | TRBV11-2
TGTGCCAGCAGCTTCTATCGTGGGCCAACGGTCGAGACCCAGTACTTC | CASSFYRGPTVETQYF | 16 | . | . | TRBJ2-5 | TRBV7-9
TGTGCCACCAGCAGAAGCAGGGGGTCTTCGAACACCGGGGAGCTGTTTTTT | CATSRSRGSSNTGELFF | 17 | . | TRBD1 | TRBJ2-2 | TRBV15
TGTGCCACCAGCAGGGGGGGACAGGGGCGCAAGACAGATACGCAGTATTTT | CATSRGGQGRKTDTQYF | 17 | . | TRBD1 | TRBJ2-3 | TRBV15
TGCGCCAGCAGCCCGGAGGTGTCAGGGGACTACTACGAGCAGTACTTC | CASSPEVSGDYYEQYF | 16 | . | . | TRBJ2-7 | TRBV4-1
TGTGCCAGCAGTGAAGGTCCAGGGGTTATCGAGTACTTC | CASSEGPGVIEYF | 13 | . | . | TRBJ2-7 | TRBV6-1
TGTGCCAGCAGTACGACAGACGGTGGCTACACCTTC | CASSTTDGGYTF | 12 | . | . | TRBJ1-2 | TRBV27
TGTGCCAGTAGCCGTACACTGAACACTGAAGCTTTCTTT | CASSRTLNTEAFF | 13 | . | . | TRBJ1-1 | TRBV19
TGTGCCAGCAGCTTCGGCAGGGGGAATGAAAAACTGTTTTTT | CASSFGRGNEKLFF | 14 | once | TRBD1 | TRBJ1-4 | TRBV7-6
TGTGCCAGCTCACCATCCGGGAGGACGTCCTCTGGGGCCAACGTCCTGACTTTC | CASSPSGRTSSGANVLTF | 18 | . | TRBD2 | TRBJ2-6 | TRBV18
TGTGCCAGCAGCAGACAGGGGCCCGGGGCTAATGAAAAACTGTTTTTT | CASSRQGPGANEKLFF | 16 | . | TRBD1 | TRBJ1-4 | TRBV6-6
TGTGCCATCAGTGAGGTACTGTTTTCGACAGAAAACTATGGCTACACCTTC | CAISEVLFSTENYGYTF | 17 | . | . | TRBJ1-2 | TRBV10-3
TGTGCCAGCAGCAAAATCCCCTTTCTCTATGGCTACACCTTC | CASSKIPFLYGYTF | 14 | . | . | TRBJ1-2 | TRBV12-1
TGTGCCAGCAGTTGGGACTCTATGAACACTGAAGCTTTCTTT | CASSWDSMNTEAFF | 14 | . | . | TRBJ1-1 | TRBV5-4
TGTGCCAGCAGCCGATACAGGGGTTTAGGCACTGAAGCTTTCTTT | CASSRYRGLGTEAFF | 15 | once | TRBD1 | TRBJ1-1 | TRBV14
TGTGCCAGTAGTGCAACCCAGGGTAGAGGAGAGACCCAGTACTTC | CASSATQGRGETQYF | 15 | . | . | TRBJ2-5 | TRBV19
TGTGCCACCAGCAGAGGTCCCGGACAGAACTATGGCTACACCTTC | CATSRGPGQNYGYTF | 15 | . | . | TRBJ1-2 | TRBV15
TGCGCCAGCAGCTTGGAGGGGGCAGATACGCAGTATTTT | CASSLEGADTQYF | 13 | . | . | TRBJ2-3 | TRBV5-1
TGTGCCAGCAGTGTCGGGCGGGGATACACAGATACGCAGTATTTT | CASSVGRGYTDTQYF | 15 | . | . | TRBJ2-3 | TRBV2
TGCGCCAGCAGCGTCAGGGCTGGGGAGACCCAGTACTTC | CASSVRAGETQYF | 13 | . | . | TRBJ2-5 | TRBV5-1
TGTGCCAGCACTCCGGAGGAGCGTTCCACAGATACGCAGTATTTT | CASTPEERSTDTQYF | 15 | once | . | TRBJ2-3 | TRBV2
TGTGCCAGTAGTTACGTTGGCGGGGGAGACGCTGAAGCTTTCTTT | CASSYVGGGDAEAFF | 15 | . | . | TRBJ1-1 | TRBV19
TGTGCCACCAGCAGAGATACCCTCCTTACAGTCCTGACTAATGAAAAACTGTTTTTT | CATSRDTLLTVLTNEKLFF | 19 | . | . | TRBJ1-4 | TRBV15
TGTGCCAGCAGCCTAAGCGGGGGGGCCTTGGACGAGCAGTACTTC | CASSLSGGALDEQYF | 15 | . | TRBD2 | TRBJ2-7 | TRBV11-3
TGTGCCAGCAGCCCCCGGGGTTACAATGAGCAGTTCTTC | CASSPRGYNEQFF | 13 | . | . | TRBJ2-1 | TRBV5-5
TGTGCCAGCAGTGAAGTTGAGAGCACCGGGGAGCTGTTTTTT | CASSEVESTGELFF | 14 | . | . | TRBJ2-2 | TRBV2
TGCGCCAGCAGCCAACCGGAGGATGAGCAGTTCTTC | CASSQPEDEQFF | 12 | . | . | TRBJ2-1 | TRBV4-1
TGTGCCACCAGCAGAGATCGCGCAACTAATGAAAAACTGTTTTTT | CATSRDRATNEKLFF | 15 | . | . | TRBJ1-4 | TRBV15
TGTGCCAGCAGCTTGGACAGGTCTACTAATGAAAAACTGTTTTTT | CASSLDRSTNEKLFF | 15 | . | . | TRBJ1-4 | TRBV5-4
TGTGCCAGCAGCTTGGGTGGGGGACAGGCCCCGAGAGCCCTCCACTTT | CASSLGGGQAPRALHF | 16 | . | TRBD1 | TRBJ1-6 | TRBV5-6
TGTGCCAGCCATCCCGAGACGGGATACAATGAGCAGTTCTTC | CASHPETGYNEQFF | 14 | . | . | TRBJ2-1 | TRBV5-4
TGTGCCAGCAGTTACAACCCGACAGGGAACGGGGAGCTGTTTTTT | CASSYNPTGNGELFF | 15 | . | TRBD1 | TRBJ2-2 | TRBV6-5